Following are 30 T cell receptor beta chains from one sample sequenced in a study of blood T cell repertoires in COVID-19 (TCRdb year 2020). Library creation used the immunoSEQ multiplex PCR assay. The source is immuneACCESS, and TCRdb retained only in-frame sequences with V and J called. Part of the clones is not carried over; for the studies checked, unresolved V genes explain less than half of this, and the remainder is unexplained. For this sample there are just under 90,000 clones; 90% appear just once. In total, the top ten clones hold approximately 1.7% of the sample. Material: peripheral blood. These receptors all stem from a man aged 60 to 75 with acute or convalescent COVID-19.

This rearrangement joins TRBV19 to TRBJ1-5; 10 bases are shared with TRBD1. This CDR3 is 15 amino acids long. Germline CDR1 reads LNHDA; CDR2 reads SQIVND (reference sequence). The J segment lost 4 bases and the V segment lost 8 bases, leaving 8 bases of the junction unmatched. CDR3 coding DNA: TGTGCCAGTGCCGGACAGGGGGACCTAAATCAGCCCCAGCATTTT. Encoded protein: CASAGQGDLNQPQHF.

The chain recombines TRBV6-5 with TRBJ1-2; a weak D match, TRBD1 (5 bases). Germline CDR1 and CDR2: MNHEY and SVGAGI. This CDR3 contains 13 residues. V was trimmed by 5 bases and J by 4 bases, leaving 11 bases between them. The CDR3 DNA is TGTGCCAGCAGTACGGGGGGAGGCTATGGCTACACCTTC. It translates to CASSTGGGYGYTF.

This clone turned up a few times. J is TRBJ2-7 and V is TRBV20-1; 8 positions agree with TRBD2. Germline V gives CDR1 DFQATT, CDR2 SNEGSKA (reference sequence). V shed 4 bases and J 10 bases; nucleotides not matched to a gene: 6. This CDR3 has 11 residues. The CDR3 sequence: CSATLLADQYF. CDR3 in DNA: TGCAGTGCTACCCTACTAGCGGACCAGTACTTC.

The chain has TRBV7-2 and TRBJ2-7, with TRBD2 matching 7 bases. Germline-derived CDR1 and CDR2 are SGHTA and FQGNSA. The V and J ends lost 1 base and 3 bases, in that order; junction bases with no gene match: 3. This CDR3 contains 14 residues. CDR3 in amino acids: CASSLGRESYEQYF. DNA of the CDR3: TGTGCCAGCAGCTTAGGGCGGGAGAGCTACGAGCAGTACTTC.

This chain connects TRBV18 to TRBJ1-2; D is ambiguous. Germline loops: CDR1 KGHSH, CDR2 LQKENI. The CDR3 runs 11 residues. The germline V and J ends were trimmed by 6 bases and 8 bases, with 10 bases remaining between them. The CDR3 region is CASSSWEGYTF. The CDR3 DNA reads TGTGCCAGCTCGTCTTGGGAGGGCTACACCTTC.

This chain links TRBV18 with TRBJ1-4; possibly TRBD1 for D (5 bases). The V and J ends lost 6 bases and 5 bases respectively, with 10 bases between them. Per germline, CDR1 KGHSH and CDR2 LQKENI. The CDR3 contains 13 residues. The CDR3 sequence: CASSPDSNEKLFF. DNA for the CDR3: TGTGCCAGCTCCCCTGACAGCAATGAAAAACTGTTTTTT.

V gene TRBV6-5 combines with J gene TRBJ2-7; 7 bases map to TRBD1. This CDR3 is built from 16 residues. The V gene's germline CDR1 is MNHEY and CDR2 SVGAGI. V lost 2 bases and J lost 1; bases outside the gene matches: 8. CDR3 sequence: CASSYDSGRGSYEQYF. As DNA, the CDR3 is TGTGCCAGCAGTTACGATTCGGGCAGGGGGTCCTACGAGCAGTACTTC.

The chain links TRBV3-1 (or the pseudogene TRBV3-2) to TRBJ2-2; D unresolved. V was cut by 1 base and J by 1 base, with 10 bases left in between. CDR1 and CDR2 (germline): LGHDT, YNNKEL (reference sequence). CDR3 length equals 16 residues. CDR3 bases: TGTGCCAGCAGCCAAGGTCGGTCTAGGAACACCGGGGAGCTGTTTTTT. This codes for CASSQGRSRNTGELFF.

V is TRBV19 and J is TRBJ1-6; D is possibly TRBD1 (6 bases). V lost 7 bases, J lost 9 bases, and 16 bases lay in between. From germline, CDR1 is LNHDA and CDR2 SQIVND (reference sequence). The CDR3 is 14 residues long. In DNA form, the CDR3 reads TGTGCCAGTAACACACTCAGGGGTGGTTCACCCCTCCACTTT. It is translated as CASNTLRGGSPLHF.

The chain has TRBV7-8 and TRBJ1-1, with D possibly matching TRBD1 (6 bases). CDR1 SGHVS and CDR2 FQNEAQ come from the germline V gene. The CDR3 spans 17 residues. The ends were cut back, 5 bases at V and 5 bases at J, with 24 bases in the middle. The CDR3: CASSPGVSSGGQTEAFF. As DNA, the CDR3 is TGTGCCAGCAGCCCGGGTGTTTCGTCGGGGGGCCAGACTGAAGCTTTCTTT.

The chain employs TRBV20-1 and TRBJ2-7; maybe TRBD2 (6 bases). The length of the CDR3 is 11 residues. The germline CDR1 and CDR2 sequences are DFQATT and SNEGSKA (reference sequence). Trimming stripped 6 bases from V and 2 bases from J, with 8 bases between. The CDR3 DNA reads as TGCAGTGCGGGGGAGGCCTACGAGCAGTACTTC. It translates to CSAGEAYEQYF.

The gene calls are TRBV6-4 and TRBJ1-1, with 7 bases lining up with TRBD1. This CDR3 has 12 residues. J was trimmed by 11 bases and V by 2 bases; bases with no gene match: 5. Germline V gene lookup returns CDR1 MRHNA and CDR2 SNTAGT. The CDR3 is CASSDGTAPAFF. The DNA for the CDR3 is TGTGCCAGCAGTGACGGGACAGCACCTGCTTTCTTT.

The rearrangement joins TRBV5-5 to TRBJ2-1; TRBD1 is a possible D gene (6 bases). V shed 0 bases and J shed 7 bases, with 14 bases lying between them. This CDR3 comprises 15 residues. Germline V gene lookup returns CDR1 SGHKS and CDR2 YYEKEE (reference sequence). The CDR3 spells CASSLGEGVRNEQFF. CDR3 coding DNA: TGTGCCAGCAGCTTGGGAGAGGGGGTAAGAAATGAGCAGTTCTTC.

The CDR3 DNA is TGTGCCAGCAGCCAAGAACACAACTCCTACAATGAGCAGTTCTTC. This codes for CASSQEHNSYNEQFF. V and J are TRBV3-1 (or the pseudogene TRBV3-2) and TRBJ2-1; D remains unclear. CDR1 and CDR2 (germline): LGHDT, YNNKEL (reference sequence). With 0 bases removed from V and 0 bases from J, the gap between germline ends came to 6 bases. There are 15 residues in the CDR3.

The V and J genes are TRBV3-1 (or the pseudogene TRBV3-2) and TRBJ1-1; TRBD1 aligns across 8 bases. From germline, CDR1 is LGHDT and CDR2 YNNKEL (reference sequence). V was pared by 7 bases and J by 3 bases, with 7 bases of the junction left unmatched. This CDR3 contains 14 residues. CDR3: CASNPGGGDTEAFF. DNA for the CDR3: TGTGCCAGCAACCCAGGGGGCGGTGACACTGAAGCTTTCTTT.

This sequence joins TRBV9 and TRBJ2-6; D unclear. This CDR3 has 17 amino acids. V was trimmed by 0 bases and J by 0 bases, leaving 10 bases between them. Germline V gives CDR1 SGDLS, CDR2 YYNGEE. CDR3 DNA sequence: TGTGCCAGCAGCGTAGTAAGCTCCTACTCTGGGGCCAACGTCCTGACTTTC. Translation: CASSVVSSYSGANVLTF.

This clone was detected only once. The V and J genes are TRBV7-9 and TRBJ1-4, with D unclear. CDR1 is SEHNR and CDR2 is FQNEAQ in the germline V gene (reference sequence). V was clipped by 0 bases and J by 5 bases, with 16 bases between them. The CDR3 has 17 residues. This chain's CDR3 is CASSLAAPNPRNEKLFF. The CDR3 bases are TGTGCCAGCAGCTTAGCTGCCCCTAACCCGAGGAATGAAAAACTGTTTTTT.

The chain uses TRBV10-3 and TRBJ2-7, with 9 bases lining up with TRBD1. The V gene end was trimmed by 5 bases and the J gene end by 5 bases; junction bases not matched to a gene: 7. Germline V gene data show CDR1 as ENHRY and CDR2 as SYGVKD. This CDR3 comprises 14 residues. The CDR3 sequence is CAISPGTGSNEQYF. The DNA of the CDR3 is TGTGCCATCAGTCCCGGGACAGGGTCTAACGAGCAGTACTTC.

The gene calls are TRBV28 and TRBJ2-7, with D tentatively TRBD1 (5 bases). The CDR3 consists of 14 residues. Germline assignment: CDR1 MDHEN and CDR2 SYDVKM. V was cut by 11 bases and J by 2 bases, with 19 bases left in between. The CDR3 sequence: CAVQGNLATYEQYF. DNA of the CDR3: TGTGCCGTCCAGGGAAACTTAGCCACCTACGAGCAGTACTTC.

The CDR3 bases are TGTGCCAGCAGCACGACAGGCAGCAATCAGCCCCAGCATTTT. It encodes CASSTTGSNQPQHF. The chain recombines TRBV2 with TRBJ1-5; D is possibly TRBD1 (6 bases). This CDR3 comprises 14 residues. The germline V gene has CDR1 SNHLY and CDR2 FYNNEI. The ends were cut back, 6 bases at V and 1 base at J, with 10 bases in the middle. The whole variable domain, remainder taken from reference TRBV2 and TRBJ1-5, is EPEVTQTPSHQVTQMGQEVILRCVPISNHLYFYWYRQILGQKVEFLVSFYNNEISEKSEIFDDQFSVERPDGSNFTLKIRSTKLEDSAMYFCASSTTGSNQPQHFGDGTRLSIL.

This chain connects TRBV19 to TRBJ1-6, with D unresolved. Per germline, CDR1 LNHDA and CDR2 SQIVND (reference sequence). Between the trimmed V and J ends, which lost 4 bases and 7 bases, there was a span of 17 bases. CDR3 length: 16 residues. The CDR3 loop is CASSTLTGKLNSPLHF. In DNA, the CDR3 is TGTGCCAGTAGTACCCTGACGGGGAAACTGAATTCACCCCTCCACTTT.

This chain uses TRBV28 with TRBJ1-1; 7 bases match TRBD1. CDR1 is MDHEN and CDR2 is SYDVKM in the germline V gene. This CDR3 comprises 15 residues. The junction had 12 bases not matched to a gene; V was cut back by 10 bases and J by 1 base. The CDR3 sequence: CATSKGDRPNTEAFF. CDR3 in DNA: TGTGCCACCTCGAAGGGGGACAGACCGAACACTGAAGCTTTCTTT.

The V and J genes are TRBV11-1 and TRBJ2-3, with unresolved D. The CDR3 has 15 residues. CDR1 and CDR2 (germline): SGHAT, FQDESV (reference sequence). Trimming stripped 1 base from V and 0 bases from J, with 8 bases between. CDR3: CASSLGRSSTDTQYF. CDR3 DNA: TGTGCCAGCAGCTTAGGCAGGTCTAGCACAGATACGCAGTATTTT.

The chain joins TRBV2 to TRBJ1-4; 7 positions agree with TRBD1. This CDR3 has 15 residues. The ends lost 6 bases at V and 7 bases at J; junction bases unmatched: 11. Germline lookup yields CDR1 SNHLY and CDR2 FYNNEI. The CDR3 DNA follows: TGTGCCAGCAGCATGGCACAGGGGTTTGGTGAAAAACTGTTTTTT. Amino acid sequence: CASSMAQGFGEKLFF.

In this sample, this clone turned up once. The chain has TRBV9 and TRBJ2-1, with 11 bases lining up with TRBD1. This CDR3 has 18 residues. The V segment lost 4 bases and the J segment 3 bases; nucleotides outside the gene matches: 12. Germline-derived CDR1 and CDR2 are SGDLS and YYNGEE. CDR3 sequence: CASSSKGDRGGYYNEQFF. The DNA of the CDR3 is TGTGCCAGCAGCTCTAAAGGGGACAGGGGGGGTTACTACAATGAGCAGTTCTTC.

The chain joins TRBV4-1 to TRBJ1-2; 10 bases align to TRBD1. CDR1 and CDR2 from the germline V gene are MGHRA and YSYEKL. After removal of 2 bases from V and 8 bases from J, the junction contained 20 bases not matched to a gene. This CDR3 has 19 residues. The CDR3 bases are TGCGCCAGCAGCCAAACCCTGGGGTCTCCGGGACAGGGGATAGACGGCTACACCTTC. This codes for CASSQTLGSPGQGIDGYTF.

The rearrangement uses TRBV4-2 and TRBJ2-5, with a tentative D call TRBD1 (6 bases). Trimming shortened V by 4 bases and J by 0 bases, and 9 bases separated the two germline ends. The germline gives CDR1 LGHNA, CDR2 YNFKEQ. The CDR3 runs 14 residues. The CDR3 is CASSPGQNQETQYF. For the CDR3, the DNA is TGTGCCAGCAGCCCCGGACAGAACCAAGAGACCCAGTACTTC.

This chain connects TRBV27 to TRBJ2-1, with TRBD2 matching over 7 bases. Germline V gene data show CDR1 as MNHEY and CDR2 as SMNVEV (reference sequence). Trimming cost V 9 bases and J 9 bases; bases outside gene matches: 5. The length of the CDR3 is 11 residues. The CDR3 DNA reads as TGTGCCAGTAAGCGGGGTCGTGAGCAGTTCTTC. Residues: CASKRGREQFF.

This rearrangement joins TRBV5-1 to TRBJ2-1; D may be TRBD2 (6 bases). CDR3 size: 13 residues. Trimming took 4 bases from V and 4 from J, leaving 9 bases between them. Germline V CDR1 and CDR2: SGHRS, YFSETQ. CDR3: CASSEGLYNEQFF. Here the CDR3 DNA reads TGCGCCAGCAGCGAGGGACTGTACAATGAGCAGTTCTTC.

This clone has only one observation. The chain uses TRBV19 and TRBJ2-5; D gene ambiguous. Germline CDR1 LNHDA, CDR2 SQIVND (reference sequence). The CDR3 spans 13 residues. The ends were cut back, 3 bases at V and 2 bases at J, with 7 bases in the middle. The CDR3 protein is CASSMYGQETQYF. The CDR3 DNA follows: TGTGCCAGTAGTATGTACGGGCAAGAGACCCAGTACTTC.